This passage covers 2 T cell receptor beta chains from one sample sequenced in a study of identical twins. TCRdb analysed the 5' RACE reads with MiXCR anew, one entry per CDR3 protein. The sample yields approximately 490,000 distinct CDR3 sequences, 20% to 25% seen once. The data also belong to a second study, concerning yellow fever vaccine responses in identical twins.

Source material: CD4+ T cells sorted from blood. The receptors were sampled from a woman between 18 and 29 years old in good health.

This clonotype was found once. The gene calls are TRBV12-3 or TRBV12-4 and TRBJ2-2; D perhaps matches TRBD2 (6 bases). This CDR3 comprises 14 residues. With 7 bases removed from V and 5 bases from J, the gap between germline ends came to 14 bases. CDR3: CASTGGVGTGELFF. The CDR3 DNA follows: TGTGCCAGCACGGGCGGGGTGGGGACCGGGGAGCTGTTTTTT.

The chain joins TRBV12-3 or TRBV12-4 to TRBJ2-7, with 8 bases that match TRBD2. The CDR3 spans 14 residues. V lost 2 bases and J lost 2; bases outside the gene matches: 2. As DNA, the CDR3 is TGTGCCAGCAGTTTAATAGCGGGAACCTACGAGCAGTACTTC. Translated: CASSLIAGTYEQYF.